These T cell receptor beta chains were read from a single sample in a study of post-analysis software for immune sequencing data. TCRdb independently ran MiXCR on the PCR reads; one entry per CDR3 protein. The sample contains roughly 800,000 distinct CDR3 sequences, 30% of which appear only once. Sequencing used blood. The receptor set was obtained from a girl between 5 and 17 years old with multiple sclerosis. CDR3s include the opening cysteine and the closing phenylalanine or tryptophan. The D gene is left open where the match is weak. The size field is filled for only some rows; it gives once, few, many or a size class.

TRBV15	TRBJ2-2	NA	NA	TGTGCCACCAGCAGAGAGTCTGGGGGGGAGCTGTTTTTT	CATSRESGGELFF
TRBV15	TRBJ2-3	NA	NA	TGTGCCACCAGCTCCCCCGGGCTTGGGTTAGATACGCAGTATTTT	CATSSPGLGLDTQYF
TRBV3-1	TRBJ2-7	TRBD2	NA	TGTGCCAGCAGCCAGCGTTCGAGCGGGGGCTCCTACGAGCAGTACTTC	CASSQRSSGGSYEQYF
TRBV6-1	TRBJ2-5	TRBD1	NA	TGTGCCAGCAGTGGGGACAGGGTTTATCAAGAGACCCAGTACTTC	CASSGDRVYQETQYF
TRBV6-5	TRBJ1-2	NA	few	TGTGCCAGCAGTTCCCTTGGCCCTTCGGGGAACCCTAACTATGGCTACACCTTC	CASSSLGPSGNPNYGYTF
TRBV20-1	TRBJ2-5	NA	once	TGCAGTGCTAGAGATGCGGGCACCAGCGGGGAGACCCAGTACTTC	CSARDAGTSGETQYF
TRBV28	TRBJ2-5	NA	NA	TGTGCCAGCAGTTTCCGGGACGGACAAGGGGAGACCCAGTACTTC	CASSFRDGQGETQYF
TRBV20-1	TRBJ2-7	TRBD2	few	TGCAGTGCTAGAAGTCCAACTAGCGGGACAACCTACGAGCAGTACTTC	CSARSPTSGTTYEQYF
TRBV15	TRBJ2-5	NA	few	TGTGCCACCAGCAGAACAGGGGAGACCCAGTACTTC	CATSRTGETQYF
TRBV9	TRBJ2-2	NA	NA	TGTGCCAGCAGCGTTGGGAGTGGTCAGAACACCGGGGAGCTGTTTTTT	CASSVGSGQNTGELFF
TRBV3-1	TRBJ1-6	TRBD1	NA	TGTGCCAGCAGCCGGACAGGGGACACCCTCCACTTT	CASSRTGDTLHF
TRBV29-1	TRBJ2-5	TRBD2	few	TGCAGCGTTGCCTTTAGCGGGAGAGTTCCGAAGACCCAGTACTTC	CSVAFSGRVPKTQYF
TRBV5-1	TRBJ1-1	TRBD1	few	TGCGCCAGCAGCTGGACAGGAACTAACACTGAAGCTTTCTTT	CASSWTGTNTEAFF
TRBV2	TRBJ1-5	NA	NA	TGTGCCAGCAGTGAGACGGTAAATCAGCCCCAGCATTTT	CASSETVNQPQHF
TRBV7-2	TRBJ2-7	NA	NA	TGTGCCAGCAGCTTAGAGGGAGGCCACTACGAGCAGTACTTC	CASSLEGGHYEQYF
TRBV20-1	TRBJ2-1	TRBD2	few	TGCAGTGCTACCCCTTGGGGAGCGGGATACAATGAGCAGTTCTTC	CSATPWGAGYNEQFF
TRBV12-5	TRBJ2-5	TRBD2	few	TGTGCTAGAACGATTAGCGGGAGGTTATTTAACCAGTACTTC	CARTISGRLFNQYF
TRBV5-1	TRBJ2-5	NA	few	TGCGCCAGCAGCGGTAACCGGGGGACCCAGTACTTC	CASSGNRGTQYF
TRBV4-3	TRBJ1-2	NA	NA	TGCGCCAGCAGCCAAGATCTTGACACAGGCTATGGCTACACCTTC	CASSQDLDTGYGYTF
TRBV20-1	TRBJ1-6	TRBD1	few	TGCAGTGGGGCCAGGGGGCCTAATTCACCCCTCCACTTT	CSGARGPNSPLHF
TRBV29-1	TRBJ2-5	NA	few	TGCAGCGTTGGGGCGGCAGAGACCCAGTACTTC	CSVGAAETQYF
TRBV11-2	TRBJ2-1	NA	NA	TGTGCCAGCAGCTCAACCCGGGCCAGGAAGAATGAGCAGTTCTTC	CASSSTRARKNEQFF
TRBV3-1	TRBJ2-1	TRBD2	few	TGTGCCAGCAGCCAAGTGCCCCTAGCGGGGGGTGGGGAGCAGTTCTTC	CASSQVPLAGGGEQFF
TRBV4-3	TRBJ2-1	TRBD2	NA	TGCGCCAGCAGCCCCGAGAGCGGGAGGGCCAATGAGCAGTTCTTC	CASSPESGRANEQFF
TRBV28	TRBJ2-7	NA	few	TGTGCCAGCAGTTTCTCTCAGGACGGCGACGAGCAGTACTTC	CASSFSQDGDEQYF
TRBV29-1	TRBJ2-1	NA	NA	TGCAGCGCTAGAGGCCCTGTGCAGTTCTTC	CSARGPVQFF
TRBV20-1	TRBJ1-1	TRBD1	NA	TGCAGTGCTACCGGGACAGGGAGTGATGAAGCTTTCTTT	CSATGTGSDEAFF
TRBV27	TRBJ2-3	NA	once	TGTGCCAGCAGCCGAGTTTTGTGGGATCTCACAGATACGCAGTATTTT	CASSRVLWDLTDTQYF
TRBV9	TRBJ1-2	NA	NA	TGTGCCAGCAGCGTGCGACAGAACTATGGCTACACCTTC	CASSVRQNYGYTF
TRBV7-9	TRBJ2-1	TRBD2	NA	TGTGCCAGCAGAGTAGCGGGAAATGCCTACAATGAGCAGTTCTTC	CASRVAGNAYNEQFF
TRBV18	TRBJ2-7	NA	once	TGTGCCAGCTCCCGACAGGATAACTACAAGCAGTACTTC	CASSRQDNYKQYF
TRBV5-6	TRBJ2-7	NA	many	TGTGCCAGCAGCCCGAGGATCTCCTACGAGCAGTACTTC	CASSPRISYEQYF
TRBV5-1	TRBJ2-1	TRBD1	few	TGCGCCAGCGGACAGGGGGCTAGTAATGAGCAGTTCTTC	CASGQGASNEQFF
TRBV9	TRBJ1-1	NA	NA	TGTGCCAGCAGCGTAGGGCGGCTGAACACTGAAGCTTTCTTT	CASSVGRLNTEAFF
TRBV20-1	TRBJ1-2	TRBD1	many	TGCAGTGCTGGACAGGACTCCTATGGCTACACCTTC	CSAGQDSYGYTF
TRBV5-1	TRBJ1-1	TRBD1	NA	TGCGCCAGCAGCCCGGGACAGGGGGCGGGTGGAACTGAAGCTTTCTTT	CASSPGQGAGGTEAFF
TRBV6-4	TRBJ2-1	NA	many	TGTGCCAGCAGGCCCTCACAGGACTACAATGAGCAGTTCTTC	CASRPSQDYNEQFF
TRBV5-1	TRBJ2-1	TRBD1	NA	TGCGCCAGCAGCCCGTTTGACAGGGATGCCAATGAGCAGTTCTTC	CASSPFDRDANEQFF
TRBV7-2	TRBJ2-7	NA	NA	TGTGCCAGCAGCTTAGTGCTTAGCGGCTCCTACGAGCAGTACTTC	CASSLVLSGSYEQYF
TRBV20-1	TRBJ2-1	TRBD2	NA	TGCAGTGCGACCGGGACTAGCTCCTACAATGAGCAGTTCTTC	CSATGTSSYNEQFF
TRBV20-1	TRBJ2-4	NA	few	TGCAGTGCTGTAGGGTCTGGGCGGCTGAAAAACATTCAGTACTTC	CSAVGSGRLKNIQYF
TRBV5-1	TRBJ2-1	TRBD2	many	TGCGCCAGCAGCTTGGTGGCTAGCGGGAACTCCTACAATGAGCAGTTCTTC	CASSLVASGNSYNEQFF
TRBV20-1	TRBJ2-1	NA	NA	TGCAGTGCTAGAGCCACCATCGGGCGGCTCAGCCATGAGCAGTTCTTC	CSARATIGRLSHEQFF
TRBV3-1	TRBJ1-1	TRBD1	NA	TGTGCCAGCAGCCAACCCGGGACAGGGGGTGATGCTTTCTTT	CASSQPGTGGDAFF
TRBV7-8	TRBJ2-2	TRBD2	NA	TGTGCCAGCAGCCATAGCGGGACCACCCCCGGGGAGCTGTTTTTT	CASSHSGTTPGELFF
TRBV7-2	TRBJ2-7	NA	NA	TGTGCCAGCAGCTCGCGTCGGGTGGGGGACGAGCAGTACTTC	CASSSRRVGDEQYF
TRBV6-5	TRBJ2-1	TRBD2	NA	TGTGCCGCTGGGGCTAGCGGGGGCAATGAGCAGTTCTTC	CAAGASGGNEQFF
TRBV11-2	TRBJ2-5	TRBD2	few	TGTGCCAGCAGCTTAGGTAGCGGGAGATCGGCGGAGACCCAGTACTTC	CASSLGSGRSAETQYF
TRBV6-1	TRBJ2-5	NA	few	TGTGCCAGCAGGGAGACAGGACAAGAGACCCAGTACTTC	CASRETGQETQYF
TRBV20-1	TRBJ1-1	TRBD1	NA	TGCAGTGCTAGTACGGGACAGATAGACTCTGAAGCTTTCTTT	CSASTGQIDSEAFF
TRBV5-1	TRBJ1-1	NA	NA	TGCGCCAGCAGCTTGGCCCCTTTTGTGAACACTGAAGCTTTCTTT	CASSLAPFVNTEAFF
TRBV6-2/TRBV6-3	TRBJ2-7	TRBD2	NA	TGTGCCAGCAGTACCTTGACTAGCGTAACCTACGAGCAGTACTTC	CASSTLTSVTYEQYF
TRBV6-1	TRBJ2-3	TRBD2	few	TGTGCCAGCAGTAGGACCGACCTAACCGGGACTAGCGATTTAAATACGCAGTATTTT	CASSRTDLTGTSDLNTQYF
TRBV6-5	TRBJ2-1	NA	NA	TGTGCCAGCAACCTCGCCCCCGCGGCCTACAATGAGCAGTTCTTC	CASNLAPAAYNEQFF
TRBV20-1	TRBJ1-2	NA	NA	TGCAGGGCTGGGGAGCGTTACTATGGCTACACCTTC	CRAGERYYGYTF
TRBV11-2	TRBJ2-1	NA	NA	TGTGCCAGCAGCAATGTCCGGGGGCAACCCAACAATGAGCAGTTCTTC	CASSNVRGQPNNEQFF
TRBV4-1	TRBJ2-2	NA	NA	TGCGCCAGCAGCCTCACGCGGGGAACCGGGGAGCTGTTTTTT	CASSLTRGTGELFF
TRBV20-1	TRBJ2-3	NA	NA	TGCAGTGCTAGCTTCGCTGGTACGCAGTATTTT	CSASFAGTQYF
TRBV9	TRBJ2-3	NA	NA	TGTGCCAGCAGCGTAGAAAAGCGGGCCAGCACAGATACGCAGTATTTT	CASSVEKRASTDTQYF
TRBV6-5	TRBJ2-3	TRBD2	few	TGTGCCAGCAGTTACTCGCCGACTAGCGGAATCCCCTACCCGCCAGATACGCAGTATTTT	CASSYSPTSGIPYPPDTQYF